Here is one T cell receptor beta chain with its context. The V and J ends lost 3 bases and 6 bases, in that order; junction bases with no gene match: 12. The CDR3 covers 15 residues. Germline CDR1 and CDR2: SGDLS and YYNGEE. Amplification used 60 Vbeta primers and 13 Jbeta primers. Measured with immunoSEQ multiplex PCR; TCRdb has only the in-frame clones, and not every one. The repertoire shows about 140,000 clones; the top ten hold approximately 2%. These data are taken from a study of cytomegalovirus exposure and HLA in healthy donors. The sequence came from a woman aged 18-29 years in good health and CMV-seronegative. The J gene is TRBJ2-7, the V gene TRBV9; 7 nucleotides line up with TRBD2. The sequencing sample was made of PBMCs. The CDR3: CASSAVAGPPTEQYF. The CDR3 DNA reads TGTGCCAGCAGCGCCGTAGCGGGCCCCCCTACCGAGCAGTACTTC.